Listed below are T cell receptor beta chains from one sample, sequenced in a study of T cells in Graves' hyperthyroidism and ophthalmopathy. From the multiplex PCR reads, TCRdb called clonotypes with MiXCR, one entry per CDR3 protein. Of under 750,000 distinct CDR3 sequences listed, 15% to 20% are singletons. The sample comprised blood. The receptors come from a woman between 45 and 65 years old with Graves' hyperthyroidism that later progressed to Graves' ophthalmopathy. Each CDR3 is given with its conserved first and last residue. D genes are given only for firm matches. For some rows the clone size is stated as once, few or many, or as a class when expanded; others skip it.

TRBV20-1	NA	TRBJ1-4	NA	TGCAGTGCTAGAGCCCTGGACAAAGTTGTTGAAAAACTGTTTTTT	CSARALDKVVEKLFF
TRBV9	NA	TRBJ2-3	NA	TGTGCCAGCAGCGCCAATTGGGCGGGAGATACGCAGTATTTT	CASSANWAGDTQYF
TRBV6-1	NA	TRBJ1-5	few	TGTGCCAGCAGTGAAGCACTAGGACCGGGCAATCAGCCCCAGCATTTT	CASSEALGPGNQPQHF
TRBV29-1	TRBD1	TRBJ1-3	few	TGCAGCGTTCGAAGTAGCCAGGGGGCTGGAAACACCATATATTTT	CSVRSSQGAGNTIYF
TRBV6-8	TRBD1	TRBJ1-5	NA	TGTGCCAGCAGTTACTCGGGACAGTATCAGCCCCAGCATTTT	CASSYSGQYQPQHF
TRBV10-3	TRBD1	TRBJ1-4	NA	TGTGCCATCAGTGACCCGGACAGGGTAGAAAAACTGTTTTTT	CAISDPDRVEKLFF
TRBV7-9	NA	TRBJ2-7	few	TGTGCCAGCAGCTTAGTAGAGAGGGCCTACGAGCAGTACTTC	CASSLVERAYEQYF
TRBV7-2	TRBD1	TRBJ2-3	many	TGTGCCAGCAGCCCTCATAGACAGGGGGATACGCAGTATTTT	CASSPHRQGDTQYF
TRBV2	NA	TRBJ1-1	many	TGTGCCACTTTAGGATTCGGCGGCCGGACTGAAGCTTTCTTT	CATLGFGGRTEAFF
TRBV10-1	TRBD1	TRBJ2-2	NA	TGCGCCAGCAGTGAGCCCGGGACAGCGAACACCGGGGAGCTGTTTTTT	CASSEPGTANTGELFF
TRBV20-1	TRBD2	TRBJ2-2	NA	TGCAGTGCTGGAGTCCCCGGCGGGGGAAGTACCGGGGAGCTGTTTTTT	CSAGVPGGGSTGELFF
TRBV3-1	TRBD1	TRBJ1-5	NA	TGTGCCAGCAGCCATCCAGGGGGCGCAGGGCAGCCCCAGCATTTT	CASSHPGGAGQPQHF
TRBV30	NA	TRBJ2-7	many	TGTGCCTGGAGTGGACAGGCTGGAGAGCAGTACTTC	CAWSGQAGEQYF
TRBV3-1	NA	TRBJ1-1	many	TGTGCCAGCAGCCGAGCGAAGTGGGCTGAAGCTTTCTTT	CASSRAKWAEAFF
TRBV15	NA	TRBJ2-1	few	TGTGCCACCAGCAGAGATAGGAGGGTCAATGAGCAGTTCTTC	CATSRDRRVNEQFF
TRBV6-5	NA	TRBJ1-5	many	TGTGCCAGCAGTTACTCGCGTCAGGGCAATCAGCCCCAGCATTTT	CASSYSRQGNQPQHF
TRBV5-5	NA	TRBJ1-2	many	TGTGCCAGCAGCTTCTCCGCAGAACCTAGTCCCAACTATGGCTACACCTTC	CASSFSAEPSPNYGYTF
TRBV27	TRBD2	TRBJ2-1	NA	TGTGCCAGCAGTTTCGGCCTAGCGGGGGGGGATGAGCAGTTCTTC	CASSFGLAGGDEQFF
TRBV6-2/TRBV6-3	NA	TRBJ2-7	few	TGTGCCAGCAGTTACGGGGGGAACTACGAGCAGTACTTC	CASSYGGNYEQYF
TRBV2	NA	TRBJ2-5	few	TGTGCCAGCAGTGACCCGAGGACGGACGTCCAAGGGACCCAGTACTTC	CASSDPRTDVQGTQYF
TRBV27	TRBD1	TRBJ1-6	few	TGTGCCAGCAGGCTGACAGGGGGTACCTCCTATAATTCACCCCTCCACTTT	CASRLTGGTSYNSPLHF
TRBV6-1	NA	TRBJ2-1	many	TGTGCCAGCAGTGGTCGGCAGGGGTTGAACAATGAGCAGTTCTTC	CASSGRQGLNNEQFF
TRBV24-1	TRBD1	TRBJ2-3	many	TGTGCCACCAGTGACCCGGACAGGGGTACAGATACGCAGTATTTT	CATSDPDRGTDTQYF
TRBV20-1	NA	TRBJ1-1	many	TGCAGTTGGTCGGTCGGCCGATCGAACACTGAAGCTTTCTTT	CSWSVGRSNTEAFF
TRBV11-1	NA	TRBJ2-5	many	TGTGCCAGCAGCACCTCGACAGGCCAAGAGACCCAGTACTTC	CASSTSTGQETQYF
TRBV30	NA	TRBJ2-2	many	TGTGCCTGGAGAGGAAACACCGGGGAGCTGTTTTTT	CAWRGNTGELFF
TRBV4-1	NA	TRBJ2-1	few	TGCGCCAGCAGCCACTTCGAGGGTGTTCGGAGGAATGAGCAGTTCTTC	CASSHFEGVRRNEQFF
TRBV29-1	NA	TRBJ2-2	NA	TGCAGCGTACCGGGACAAGCGAACACCGGGGAGCTGTTTTTT	CSVPGQANTGELFF
TRBV7-9	NA	TRBJ1-6	NA	TGTGCCAGCAGCGCCCGGGTTGGGGGTAATTCACCCCTCCACTTT	CASSARVGGNSPLHF
TRBV7-8	NA	TRBJ2-7	many	TGTGCCAGCAGCTTAAATCCAGGGCTTTCCTACGAGCAGTACTTC	CASSLNPGLSYEQYF
TRBV2	NA	TRBJ1-1	many	TGTGCCAGCAACCTAAATCCGAACACTGAAGCTTTCTTT	CASNLNPNTEAFF
TRBV5-8	TRBD1	TRBJ1-5	many	TGTGCCAGCAGCGCTGACAGGGAAGTTCAGCCCCAGCATTTT	CASSADREVQPQHF
TRBV27	TRBD1	TRBJ1-1	NA	TGTGCCAGCAGTGTCACAGGGGGCAATCTGGTGGGAACTGAAGCTTTCTTT	CASSVTGGNLVGTEAFF
TRBV6-2/TRBV6-3	NA	TRBJ2-5	NA	TGTGCCAGCAGTTATTCCCTGGTTAATCCGGGGTACTTC	CASSYSLVNPGYF
TRBV28	TRBD1	TRBJ1-1	many	TGTGCCAGCAGTTTGTGGGACAGGGGATTGGCTTTCTTT	CASSLWDRGLAFF
TRBV6-1	NA	TRBJ2-4	few	TGTGCCAGCAGCCCTGGCAATCAGTTATTAACCAAAAACATTCAGTACTTC	CASSPGNQLLTKNIQYF
TRBV12-3/TRBV12-4	TRBD1	TRBJ1-5	many	TGTGCCAGCAGTTTACTTCGGACAGGGGGGCATCAGCCCCAGCATTTT	CASSLLRTGGHQPQHF
TRBV3-1	NA	TRBJ1-2	many	TGTGCCAGCAGCCAAGATCCGGCAGGGGATGGCTACACCTTC	CASSQDPAGDGYTF
TRBV20-1	NA	TRBJ2-5	many	TGCAGTGCTAGCCTCGCGAGGAGCGTGGAGACCCAGTACTTC	CSASLARSVETQYF
TRBV12-3/TRBV12-4	TRBD1	TRBJ1-2	NA	TGTGCCAGCAGGAACCGGGACAGGGGTTTTAGCTATGGCTACACCTTC	CASRNRDRGFSYGYTF
TRBV6-2/TRBV6-3	NA	TRBJ1-5	NA	TGTGCCAGCAACCGGAGGGGAGGGAGCAATCAGCCCCAGCATTTT	CASNRRGGSNQPQHF
TRBV5-6	NA	TRBJ1-1	NA	TGTGCCAGCAGCTCCCTCGTCCGGGGGAACACTGAAGCTTTCTTT	CASSSLVRGNTEAFF
TRBV18	NA	TRBJ1-2	many	TGTGCCAGCTCACCCGGGGCTGGCTACACCTTC	CASSPGAGYTF
TRBV11-2	NA	TRBJ1-5	NA	TGTGCCAGCAGCTTAGCAGGGCAGAGCAATCAGCCCCAGCATTTT	CASSLAGQSNQPQHF
TRBV27	TRBD1	TRBJ2-2	few	TGTGCCAGCACCCCAGGACAGGGCGTCGGGGAGCTGTTTTTT	CASTPGQGVGELFF
TRBV6-1	NA	TRBJ2-4	NA	TGTGCCAGCTTAAACTCATGGGCCCAAAACATTCAGTACTTC	CASLNSWAQNIQYF
TRBV5-5	TRBD1	TRBJ1-1	NA	TGTGCCAGCAGCTTGGTATCAGGGGGGAACACTGAAGCTTTCTTT	CASSLVSGGNTEAFF
TRBV4-3	NA	TRBJ2-3	NA	TGCGCCAGCAGCCCTGATCCAGGGAGTAAAACAGATACGCAGTATTTT	CASSPDPGSKTDTQYF
TRBV7-3	TRBD1	TRBJ2-7	few	TGTGCCAGCAGCTCCCTACCGGGACAGGTAGATTACGAGCAGTACTTC	CASSSLPGQVDYEQYF
TRBV14	NA	TRBJ2-1	NA	TGTGCCAGCAGCCAAGGAAGGAATAGTGAGCAGTTCTTC	CASSQGRNSEQFF
TRBV7-2	TRBD1	TRBJ1-2	NA	TGTGCCAGCAGCGTAGACAGGACAGGGATTAGGAATGGCTACACCTTC	CASSVDRTGIRNGYTF
TRBV6-1	NA	TRBJ1-1	NA	TGTGCCAGCGGTGAGTCCCACGGGTGGGGGCTTATGAACACTGAAGCTTTCTTT	CASGESHGWGLMNTEAFF
TRBV3-1	NA	TRBJ2-3	NA	TGTGCCAGCAGCCTACAGGGAAATACGCAGTATTTT	CASSLQGNTQYF
TRBV15	NA	TRBJ1-6	NA	TGTGCCACCAGCAGAGATCTCCCGAGGGCGGGTAATTCACCCCTCCACTTT	CATSRDLPRAGNSPLHF
TRBV4-1	TRBD1	TRBJ2-1	few	TGCGCCAGCAGCCAGGAGCCGGGACAGGGCTACAATGAGCAGTTCTTC	CASSQEPGQGYNEQFF
TRBV2	NA	TRBJ2-4	many	TGTGCCAGCAGTGAAAGTAGAGGACAGAAAAATGTCTTTCAGTACTTC	CASSESRGQKNVFQYF
TRBV7-9	TRBD1	TRBJ2-1	NA	TGTGCCAGCAGCTTTGGGACAGTGAACAATGAGCAGTTCTTC	CASSFGTVNNEQFF
TRBV7-8	TRBD1	TRBJ2-2	NA	TGTGCCAGCAGCCCTTCCGGGACAGGGCCCGGGGAGCTGTTTTTT	CASSPSGTGPGELFF
TRBV19	NA	TRBJ1-2	few	TGTGCCAGTACAAAGAACCAGGGAGTTGACTATGGCTACACCTTC	CASTKNQGVDYGYTF
TRBV18	NA	TRBJ1-4	few	TGTGCCAGCTCGTCTCCTACCAGGGCAACTAATGAAAAACTGTTTTTT	CASSSPTRATNEKLFF